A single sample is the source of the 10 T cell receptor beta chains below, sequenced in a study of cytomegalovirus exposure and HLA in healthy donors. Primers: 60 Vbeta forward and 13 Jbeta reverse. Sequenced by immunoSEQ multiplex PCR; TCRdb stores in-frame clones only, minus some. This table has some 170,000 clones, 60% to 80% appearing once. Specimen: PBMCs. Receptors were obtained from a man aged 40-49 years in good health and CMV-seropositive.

The CDR3 bases are TGTGCCAGCAGTGAATATGACAGGGGAGATTCACCCCTCCACTTT. Amino acid sequence: CASSEYDRGDSPLHF. The rearrangement links TRBV6-1 to TRBJ1-6, with 8 bases that match TRBD1. The germline CDR1 and CDR2 sequences are MNHNS and SASEGT. Trimming at V came to 2 bases and at J to 8 bases, leaving 5 bases not matched to a gene. The CDR3 runs 15 residues.

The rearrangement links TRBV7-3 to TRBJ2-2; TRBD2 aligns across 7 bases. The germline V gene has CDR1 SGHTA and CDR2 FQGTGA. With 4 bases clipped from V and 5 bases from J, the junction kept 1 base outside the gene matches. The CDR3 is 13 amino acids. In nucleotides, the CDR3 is TGTGCCAGCAGCTCGGGAGGAACCGGGGAGCTGTTTTTT. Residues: CASSSGGTGELFF.

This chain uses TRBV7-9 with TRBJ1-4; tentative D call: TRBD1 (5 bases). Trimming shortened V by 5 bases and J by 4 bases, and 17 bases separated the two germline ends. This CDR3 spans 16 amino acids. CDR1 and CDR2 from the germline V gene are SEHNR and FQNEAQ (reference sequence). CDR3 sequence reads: CASSVQRGTGNEKLFF. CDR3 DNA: TGTGCCAGCAGCGTTCAACGGGGGACGGGTAATGAAAAACTGTTTTTT. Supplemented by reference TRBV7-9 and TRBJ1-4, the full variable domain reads DTGVSQNPRHKITKRGQNVTFRCDPISEHNRLYWYRQTLGQGPEFLTYFQNEAQLEKSRLLSDRFSAERPKGSFSTLEIQRTEQGDSAMYLCASSVQRGTGNEKLFFGSGTQLSVL.

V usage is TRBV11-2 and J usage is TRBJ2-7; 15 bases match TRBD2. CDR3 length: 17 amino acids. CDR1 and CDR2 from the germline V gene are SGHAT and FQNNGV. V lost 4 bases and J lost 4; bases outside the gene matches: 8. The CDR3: CASSSGLAGGFGYEQYF. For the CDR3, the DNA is TGTGCCAGCAGCTCGGGACTAGCGGGAGGCTTCGGTTACGAGCAGTACTTC.

CDR3 protein: CAPPAGGTSGRAVGELFF. The CDR3 region has the DNA TGTGCCCCCCCCGCGGGCGGGACTAGCGGGAGGGCCGTAGGGGAGCTGTTTTTT. The chain joins TRBV30 to TRBJ2-2; 16 bases line up with TRBD2. The J segment lost 8 bases and the V segment lost 8 bases, leaving 17 bases of the junction unmatched. The germline CDR1 and CDR2 sequences are GTSNPN and SVGIG (reference sequence). This CDR3 is built from 18 residues. The whole variable domain, remainder taken from reference TRBV30 and TRBJ2-2, is SQTIHQWPATLVQPVGSPLSLECTVEGTSNPNLYWYRQAAGRGLQLLFYSVGIGQISSEVPQNLSASRPQDRQFILSSKKLLLSDSGFYLCAPPAGGTSGRAVGELFFGEGSRLTVL.

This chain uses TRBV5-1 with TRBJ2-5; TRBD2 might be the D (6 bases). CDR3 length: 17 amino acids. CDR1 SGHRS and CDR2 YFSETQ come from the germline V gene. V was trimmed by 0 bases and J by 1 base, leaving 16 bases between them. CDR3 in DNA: TGCGCCAGCAGCTTGGGGGCGGGACCACCGGCCCAAGAGACCCAGTACTTC. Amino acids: CASSLGAGPPAQETQYF.

This chain's CDR3 is CASSGVPGTQYF. DNA of the CDR3: TGTGCCAGCAGTGGGGTCCCGGGGACCCAGTACTTC. V usage is TRBV25-1 and J usage is TRBJ2-5; D unclear. With 4 bases removed from V and 7 bases from J, the gap between germline ends came to 10 bases. Germline loops: CDR1 MGHDK, CDR2 SYGVNS. The CDR3 spans 12 residues.

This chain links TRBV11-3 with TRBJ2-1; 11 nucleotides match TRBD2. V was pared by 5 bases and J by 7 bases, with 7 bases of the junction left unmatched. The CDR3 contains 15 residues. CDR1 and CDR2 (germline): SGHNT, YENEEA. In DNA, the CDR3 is TGTGCCAGCAGCAGGACTAGCGGGTCTGGGAATGAGCAGTTCTTC. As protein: CASSRTSGSGNEQFF.

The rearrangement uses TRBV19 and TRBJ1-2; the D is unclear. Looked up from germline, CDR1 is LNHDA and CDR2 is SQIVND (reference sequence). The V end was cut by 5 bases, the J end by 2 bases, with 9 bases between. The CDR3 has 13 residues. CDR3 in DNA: TGTGCCAGTAGTGCACGAACAAACTATGGCTACACCTTC. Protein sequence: CASSARTNYGYTF.

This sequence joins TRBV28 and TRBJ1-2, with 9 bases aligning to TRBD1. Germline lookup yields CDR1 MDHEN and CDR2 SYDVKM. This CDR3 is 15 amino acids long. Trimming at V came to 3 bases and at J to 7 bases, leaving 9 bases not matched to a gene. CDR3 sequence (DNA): TGTGCCAGCAGTTTGTCCCCGGGACAGGGTGTTGGCTACACCTTC. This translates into CASSLSPGQGVGYTF.